Listed below are T cell receptor beta chains from one sample, sequenced in a study of OX40 agonist ivuxolimab in advanced cancers. The data were produced by immunoSEQ multiplex PCR, yet TCRdb's version contains in-frame clones alone and is incomplete. The sample yields over 65,000 clones, 92% seen once. The sequenced sample was CD4+ or CD8+ T cells sorted from blood, obtained in a trial of the OX40 agonist ivuxolimab. These receptor sequences come from an adult with an advanced solid tumor such as melanoma, head and neck, liver or kidney cancer. Both conserved end residues are part of each CDR3. The order of the fields is clone size, V gene, J gene, D gene, CDR3 protein, CDR3 DNA. D genes are given only for firm matches. The size entry is marked missing in some rows and otherwise reads once, few, many or a size class.

once	TRBV6-1	TRBJ1-2	TRBD1	CASSPDRERYGYTF	TGTGCCAGCAGTCCAGACAGGGAACGCTATGGCTACACCTTC
.	TRBV18	TRBJ2-1	.	CASSPIPQRIYYNEQFF	TGTGCCAGCTCACCAATCCCCCAGCGGATCTATTACAATGAGCAGTTCTTC
few	TRBV5-1	TRBJ2-3	.	CASSLASVTDTQYF	TGCGCCAGCAGCTTGGCTAGCGTCACAGATACGCAGTATTTT
.	TRBV4-2	TRBJ2-3	TRBD2	CASSPMQTSGGDTQYF	TGTGCCAGCAGCCCGATGCAGACTAGCGGTGGAGATACGCAGTATTTT
.	TRBV19	TRBJ1-5	.	CASSGTVNQPQHF	TGTGCCAGTAGTGGGACGGTGAATCAGCCCCAGCATTTT
.	TRBV4-1	TRBJ2-7	.	CASSQETGSFYEQYF	TGCGCCAGCAGCCAAGAAACAGGAAGCTTCTACGAGCAGTACTTC
.	TRBV11-2	TRBJ2-2	TRBD1	CASRPHGDRGRDGELFF	TGTGCCAGCAGACCCCATGGGGACAGGGGGCGTGACGGGGAGCTGTTTTTT
.	TRBV7-2	TRBJ2-3	.	CASSFAGWVGDTQYF	TGTGCCAGCAGCTTCGCGGGATGGGTCGGGGATACGCAGTATTTT
.	TRBV7-9	TRBJ2-4	TRBD2	CASSPPGGLAKNIQYF	TGTGCCAGCAGCCCCCCGGGGGGATTAGCCAAAAACATTCAGTACTTC
once	TRBV12-2	TRBJ2-5	.	CASRSDRDRDGETQYF	TGTGCAAGTCGCTCTGACCGGGACAGGGATGGGGAGACCCAGTACTTC
once	TRBV29-1	TRBJ2-7	TRBD1	CSVVSGTAFSYEQYF	TGCAGCGTTGTCTCTGGGACAGCATTCTCCTACGAGCAGTACTTC
.	TRBV19	TRBJ2-7	.	CASSVVEDSSYEQYF	TGTGCCAGTAGTGTAGTAGAAGATAGCTCCTACGAGCAGTACTTC
.	TRBV19	TRBJ1-5	.	CASSIGGLGNQPQHF	TGTGCCAGTAGTATAGGGGGTTTGGGCAATCAGCCCCAGCATTTT
once	TRBV5-6	TRBJ1-2	.	CASSFIARPNYGYTF	TGTGCCAGCAGCTTTATAGCTAGACCTAACTATGGCTACACCTTC
.	TRBV19	TRBJ2-2	.	CARGGAPGELFF	TGTGCCAGGGGGGGGGCCCCCGGGGAGCTGTTTTTT
.	TRBV30	TRBJ1-2	.	CAWNRGRNYGYTF	TGTGCCTGGAACCGGGGGAGAAACTATGGCTACACCTTC
.	TRBV18	TRBJ1-1	TRBD1	CASSQTGVTEAFF	TGTGCCAGCTCCCAGACAGGGGTCACTGAAGCTTTCTTT
.	TRBV28	TRBJ2-5	TRBD1	CASSPAGTGLETQYF	TGTGCCAGCAGTCCTGCCGGGACAGGGTTAGAGACCCAGTACTTC
.	TRBV28	TRBJ2-7	TRBD1	CASKTPQGQGMNEQYF	TGTGCCAGCAAAACTCCCCAGGGACAGGGGATGAACGAGCAGTACTTC
.	TRBV7-2	TRBJ2-3	.	CASSLGTVWDTQYF	TGTGCCAGCAGCTTAGGGACCGTATGGGATACGCAGTATTTT
.	TRBV6-5	TRBJ2-7	TRBD2	CASRPTSGSSYEQYF	TGTGCCAGCAGACCGACTAGCGGGAGTTCCTACGAGCAGTACTTC
once	TRBV6-1	TRBJ2-5	TRBD2	CASRPGLAGEAQYF	TGTGCCAGCAGGCCCGGACTAGCCGGAGAGGCCCAGTACTTC
few	TRBV19	TRBJ2-7	TRBD1	CASSTTGTGDTRYF	TGTGCCAGTAGCACCACCGGGACAGGGGATACTCGGTACTTC
.	TRBV19	TRBJ1-5	TRBD1	CASSTRPGQGYQPQHF	TGTGCCAGTAGTACACGTCCGGGACAGGGATATCAGCCCCAGCATTTT
once	TRBV11-3	TRBJ2-3	.	CASSLIDTQYF	TGTGCCAGCAGCTTAATAGATACGCAGTATTTT
.	TRBV27	TRBJ2-2	TRBD1	CASRGTGGTGELFF	TGTGCCAGCAGAGGGACAGGGGGGACCGGGGAGCTGTTTTTT
.	TRBV18	TRBJ1-4	.	CASSQNRADNEKLFF	TGTGCCAGCTCACAAAACAGGGCAGATAATGAAAAACTGTTTTTT
.	TRBV10-3	TRBJ2-2	TRBD2	CAISEGTFVGSGRHTGELFF	TGTGCCATCAGTGAGGGGACGTTCGTGGGTAGCGGGAGGCACACCGGGGAGCTGTTTTTT